This is a list of T cell receptor beta chains from one sample in a study of T cells in Graves' hyperthyroidism and ophthalmopathy. TCRdb ran MiXCR on the multiplex PCR reads and lists one entry per CDR3 protein. The table has under 650,000 distinct CDR3 sequences, about 16% seen once. Material for sequencing was blood. The receptors come from a woman in her twenties or thirties with Graves' hyperthyroidism. The CDR3 runs from the conserved cysteine through the conserved F or W. The D gene is left open where the match is weak. Some rows mark clone size as missing; the rest say once, few, many or name a class of expanded clone.

TRBD2	TRBV20-1	TRBJ2-5	many	CSATQSGSEFETQYF	TGCAGTGCTACCCAAAGCGGGAGCGAGTTTGAGACCCAGTACTTC
.	TRBV3-1	TRBJ2-5	many	CASSQGRIQETQYF	TGTGCCAGCAGCCAGGGACGGATACAAGAGACCCAGTACTTC
.	TRBV4-1	TRBJ1-4	few	CASSQPRGGAANEKLFF	TGCGCCAGCAGCCAGCCCAGGGGCGGGGCAGCTAATGAAAAACTGTTTTTT
.	TRBV7-9	TRBJ2-4	once	CASSRDEPGLAKNIQYF	TGTGCCAGCAGCCGAGACGAACCAGGCCTAGCCAAAAACATTCAGTACTTC
.	TRBV24-1	TRBJ2-5	many	CATSDLQFGGQETQYF	TGTGCCACCAGTGATTTGCAATTCGGGGGACAAGAGACCCAGTACTTC
.	TRBV27	TRBJ1-5	many	CASSQGSNQPQHF	TGTGCCAGCTCCCAGGGGAGCAATCAGCCCCAGCATTTT
.	TRBV5-6	TRBJ1-5	many	CASSRWGPSNQPQHF	TGTGCCAGCAGCCGGTGGGGTCCTAGCAATCAGCCCCAGCATTTT
.	TRBV30	TRBJ2-5	many	CAWSVQGLQYF	TGTGCCTGGAGTGTACAGGGCTTACAGTACTTC
.	TRBV11-2	TRBJ2-1	.	CASSYRDTIYNEQFF	TGTGCCAGCAGTTACCGGGACACCATCTACAATGAGCAGTTCTTC
TRBD1	TRBV19	TRBJ1-2	.	CASTGTAYYGYTF	TGTGCCAGTACCGGGACAGCATACTATGGCTACACCTTC
.	TRBV20-1	TRBJ2-1	few	CSAKRGWEQFF	TGCAGTGCTAAAAGGGGCTGGGAGCAGTTCTTC
TRBD1	TRBV12-3/TRBV12-4	TRBJ1-1	many	CASTSHRGVNTEAFF	TGTGCCAGCACCTCGCACAGGGGGGTGAACACTGAAGCTTTCTTT
TRBD2	TRBV7-2	TRBJ2-7	few	CASSSPGLVGEQYF	TGTGCCAGCAGCTCCCCGGGACTAGTCGGCGAGCAGTACTTC
TRBD2	TRBV2	TRBJ2-5	many	CASSGVGGGIQETQYF	TGTGCCAGCAGTGGGGTAGGCGGGGGAATTCAAGAGACCCAGTACTTC
.	TRBV19	TRBJ2-7	.	CASRWVQEEPNYEQYF	TGTGCCAGCCGTTGGGTACAGGAGGAACCTAACTACGAGCAGTACTTC
.	TRBV28	TRBJ2-2	few	CASSQDVANTGELFF	TGTGCCAGCAGCCAGGACGTCGCTAACACCGGGGAGCTGTTTTTT
TRBD1	TRBV11-3	TRBJ1-6	.	CASSQDHYADRGNSPLHF	TGCGCCAGCAGCCAAGATCACTACGCGGACAGGGGTAATTCACCCCTCCACTTT
.	TRBV6-1	TRBJ1-4	many	CASSEVLATNEKLFF	TGTGCCAGCAGTGAAGTGCTTGCAACTAATGAAAAACTGTTTTTT
.	TRBV5-1	TRBJ2-6	few	CASSLPSQAGANVLTF	TGCGCCAGCAGCTTGCCCTCTCAGGCTGGGGCCAACGTCCTGACTTTC
.	TRBV11-2	TRBJ1-2	many	CASSFPPHGYTF	TGTGCCAGCAGCTTCCCCCCCCATGGCTACACCTTC
.	TRBV28	TRBJ1-1	many	CASRTFEATEAFF	TGTGCCAGCCGTACCTTCGAGGCAACTGAAGCTTTCTTT
.	TRBV20-1	TRBJ1-5	few	CSAKQGRDQPQHF	TGCAGTGCGAAGCAGGGTCGAGATCAGCCCCAGCATTTT
TRBD2	TRBV7-8	TRBJ2-1	many	CASSFFAGGSDEQFF	TGTGCCAGCAGCTTCTTCGCGGGAGGGTCAGATGAGCAGTTCTTC
.	TRBV13	TRBJ1-3	.	CASSLVRVSGNTIYF	TGTGCCAGCAGCTTAGTTAGGGTATCTGGAAACACCATATATTTT
TRBD1	TRBV6-1	TRBJ1-1	few	CASSFSGGIMNTEAFF	TGTGCCAGCAGTTTTTCAGGGGGCATTATGAACACTGAAGCTTTCTTT
.	TRBV7-2	TRBJ1-4	.	CASSRGMDEKLFF	TGTGCCAGCAGCCGGGGGATGGACGAAAAACTGTTTTTT
TRBD2	TRBV27	TRBJ2-3	many	CASRIAGRADTQYF	TGTGCCAGCAGAATAGCGGGTAGGGCAGATACGCAGTATTTT
.	TRBV9	TRBJ2-7	few	CASSVGGTSSYEQYF	TGTGCCAGCAGCGTAGGTGGCACCTCCTCCTACGAGCAGTACTTC
.	TRBV2	TRBJ2-7	.	CASTGELDHEQYF	TGTGCCAGCACTGGGGAGCTAGACCACGAGCAGTACTTC
.	TRBV6-1	TRBJ2-3	.	CASRGRTVDTDTQYF	TGTGCCAGCAGGGGAAGGACGGTTGACACAGATACGCAGTATTTT
TRBD2	TRBV28	TRBJ2-7	many	CASSSGLESYEQYF	TGTGCCAGCAGTTCAGGACTAGAGAGCTACGAGCAGTACTTC
.	TRBV7-2	TRBJ1-2	few	CASSLTGIGEGAGGYTF	TGTGCCAGCAGCTTAACTGGGATCGGAGAAGGGGCCGGAGGCTACACCTTC
.	TRBV6-1	TRBJ2-3	many	CASTLQGGYSSTDTQYF	TGTGCCAGCACCCTACAGGGAGGGTATTCTAGCACAGATACGCAGTATTTT
.	TRBV28	TRBJ2-3	many	CASSFEGTDTQYF	TGTGCCAGCAGTTTCGAGGGCACAGATACGCAGTATTTT
TRBD2	TRBV7-2	TRBJ2-7	many	CASSLASRGRASYEQYF	TGTGCCAGCAGCTTAGCGTCTCGCGGGAGGGCATCCTACGAGCAGTACTTC
TRBD2	TRBV7-9	TRBJ2-2	.	CASSTGTSENTGELFF	TGTGCCAGCAGTACCGGGACTAGCGAAAACACCGGGGAGCTGTTTTTT
.	TRBV28	TRBJ2-2	few	CASGRGGATGELFF	TGTGCCAGCGGGAGGGGGGGTGCCACCGGGGAGCTGTTTTTT
.	TRBV12-3/TRBV12-4	TRBJ2-3	many	CASSLEGSFWGRTDTQYF	TGTGCCAGCAGTTTAGAGGGGTCTTTCTGGGGGCGGACAGATACGCAGTATTTT
TRBD1	TRBV20-1	TRBJ1-2	.	CSARVGTGAGDGYTF	TGCAGTGCTAGAGTGGGGACAGGGGCCGGCGATGGCTACACCTTC
.	TRBV24-1	TRBJ2-1	.	CATSDFRGVPNEQFF	TGTGCCACCAGTGATTTCAGGGGGGTACCAAATGAGCAGTTCTTC
.	TRBV7-9	TRBJ1-1	many	CASSSQGTAMNTEAFF	TGTGCCAGCAGCTCTCAGGGGACCGCTATGAACACTGAAGCTTTCTTT
.	TRBV28	TRBJ2-1	many	CASSSQRIYNEQFF	TGTGCCAGCAGTTCGCAGCGGATATACAATGAGCAGTTCTTC
.	TRBV30	TRBJ2-4	few	CAWSRLGSAKNIQYF	TGTGCCTGGAGTCGTTTAGGGTCCGCCAAAAACATTCAGTACTTC
.	TRBV11-2	TRBJ2-5	.	CASSLNFGTYQETQYF	TGTGCCAGCAGCTTAAATTTCGGGACATACCAAGAGACCCAGTACTTC
.	TRBV7-3	TRBJ1-3	many	CASSLGGTGSGNTIYF	TGTGCCAGCAGCTTAGGGGGGACGGGCTCTGGAAACACCATATATTTT
TRBD2	TRBV30	TRBJ2-3	.	CAWGLAGGSDTQYF	TGTGCTTGGGGGCTAGCGGGAGGGTCAGATACGCAGTATTTT
.	TRBV7-3	TRBJ2-1	few	CASRKGRGLNNEQFF	TGTGCCAGCAGGAAAGGGCGGGGCCTGAACAATGAGCAGTTCTTC
TRBD1	TRBV20-1	TRBJ2-1	many	CSARDWGTGNEQFF	TGCAGTGCTAGAGATTGGGGGACAGGCAATGAGCAGTTCTTC
TRBD1	TRBV2	TRBJ1-2	.	CASSFRTGANYGYTF	TGTGCCAGCAGTTTCCGGACAGGGGCCAACTATGGCTACACCTTC
.	TRBV28	TRBJ1-1	few	CASSPRLWQVNTEAFF	TGTGCCAGCAGTCCCCGTTTGTGGCAAGTGAACACTGAAGCTTTCTTT
.	TRBV2	TRBJ1-5	many	CASSPFLGEPQHF	TGTGCCAGCAGCCCGTTTTTGGGGGAGCCCCAGCATTTT
.	TRBV2	TRBJ2-7	few	CASSDRRTWNEQYF	TGTGCCAGCAGTGACCGTCGGACCTGGAACGAGCAGTACTTC
.	TRBV6-2/TRBV6-3	TRBJ2-3	.	CASSSDSISTDTQYF	TGTGCCAGCAGTTCCGACTCGATAAGCACAGATACGCAGTATTTT
TRBD1	TRBV7-6	TRBJ2-7	many	CASSLEDRGGKQYF	TGTGCCAGCAGCTTAGAGGACAGGGGAGGGAAGCAGTACTTC
TRBD1	TRBV28	TRBJ1-1	many	CASRRDSQGARTEAFF	TGTGCCAGCAGAAGAGACTCACAGGGGGCGCGCACTGAAGCTTTCTTT